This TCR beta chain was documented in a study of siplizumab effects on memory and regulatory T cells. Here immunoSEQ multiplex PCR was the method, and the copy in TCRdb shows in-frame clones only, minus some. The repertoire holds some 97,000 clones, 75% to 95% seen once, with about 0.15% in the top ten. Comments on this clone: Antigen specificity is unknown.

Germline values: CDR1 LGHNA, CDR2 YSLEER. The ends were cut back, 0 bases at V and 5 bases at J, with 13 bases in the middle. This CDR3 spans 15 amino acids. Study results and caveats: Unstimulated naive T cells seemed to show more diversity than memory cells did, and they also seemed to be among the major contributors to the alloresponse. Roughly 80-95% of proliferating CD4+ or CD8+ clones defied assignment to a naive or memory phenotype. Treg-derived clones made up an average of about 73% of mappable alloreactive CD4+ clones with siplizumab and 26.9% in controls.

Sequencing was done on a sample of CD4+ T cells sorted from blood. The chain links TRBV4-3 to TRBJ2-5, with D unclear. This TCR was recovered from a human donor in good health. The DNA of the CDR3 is TGCGCCAGCAGCCAAGACCATAGCCCCGCGGAGACCCAGTACTTC. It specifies CASSQDHSPAETQYF.